This TCR beta chain was sequenced during a study of blood T cell repertoires in COVID-19. Study-wide background: Sources were T cells, B-cell-depleted T cells, or PBMCs; the material itself was cDNA or gDNA.

This clone appeared a few times. CDR1 MNHEY and CDR2 SVGEGT come from the germline V gene. This CDR3 contains 13 residues. After removal of 6 bases from V and 5 bases from J, the junction contained 5 bases not matched to a gene. Assay used: immunoSEQ multiplex PCR; TCRdb lists only in-frame clones, some missing. This repertoire shows roughly 360,000 clones, around 87% found once; its top ten account for approximately 1.2%. This TCR was recovered from a man aged 25-40 years who had recovered from COVID-19. The rearrangement links TRBV6-2 or TRBV6-3 to TRBJ2-5, with 8 bases aligning to TRBD2. What was sequenced was PBMCs or T cells enriched from blood (not recorded which). CDR3 DNA sequence: TGTGCCAGCAGCCGGGCTAGCGGGGAGACCCAGTACTTC. Protein product: CASSRASGETQYF.